The rows below give T cell receptor beta chains drawn from one sample of a study of radiotherapy plus CTLA-4 blockade in lung cancer. Repertoires were generated with immunoSEQ multiplex PCR, while TCRdb's copy carries only in-frame clones and drops some. The sample yields roughly 90,000 clones, approximately 75% seen once. The sample consisted of peripheral blood, taken from a patient treated with radiotherapy plus ipilimumab. The source of these receptors is a human donor with non-small cell lung cancer that progressed on radiotherapy plus ipilimumab. Each CDR3 is given with its conserved first and last residue. Fields, in order: CDR3 protein, CDR3 DNA, D gene, J gene, V gene, CDR3 length, clone size. The D gene is left open where the match is weak. Size is stated for part of the rows, as once, few or many counts, or as a class when the clone is expanded.

CASSDPGQGTDTQYF,TGTGCCAGCAGCGATCCGGGACAGGGGACAGATACGCAGTATTTT,TRBD1,TRBJ2-3,TRBV2,15,.
CASGRLAGPRTGELFF,TGTGCCAGCGGGAGACTAGCGGGACCGAGGACCGGGGAGCTGTTTTTT,TRBD2,TRBJ2-2,TRBV2,16,.
CASSFSPSANTGELFF,TGCGCCAGCAGCTTTAGTCCCTCCGCGAACACCGGGGAGCTGTTTTTT,.,TRBJ2-2,TRBV5-1,16,once
CASSLGQGAKPQHF,TGTGCCAGCAGTCTCGGACAGGGGGCGAAGCCCCAGCATTTT,TRBD1,TRBJ1-5,TRBV28,14,.
CASSGNRGLGNQPQHF,TGTGCCAGCAGTGGAAACAGGGGGCTGGGCAATCAGCCCCAGCATTTT,TRBD1,TRBJ1-5,TRBV28,16,.
CASSYGRGRHEQYF,TGTGCCAGCAGTTACGGCAGGGGGCGCCACGAGCAGTACTTC,TRBD1,TRBJ2-7,TRBV6-5,14,.
CASRDRLTSYEQYF,TGTGCCAGCAGGGACAGGCTTACGTCCTACGAGCAGTACTTC,TRBD1,TRBJ2-7,TRBV2,14,.
CASSLVRTGRGYTF,TGTGCCAGCAGCTTAGTCAGGACAGGGCGCGGCTACACCTTC,TRBD1,TRBJ1-2,TRBV7-2,14,few
CSADRVEGYTF,TGCAGCGCTGACAGGGTAGAAGGCTACACCTTC,TRBD1,TRBJ1-2,TRBV29-1,11,once
CASSIDGFYEQYF,TGTGCCAGTAGTATTGACGGATTCTACGAGCAGTACTTC,.,TRBJ2-7,TRBV19,13,.
CASWGYSYNEQFF,TGTGCCTCTTGGGGGTACTCCTACAATGAGCAGTTCTTC,.,TRBJ2-1,TRBV6-1,13,few
CATSRDLDSSYEQYF,TGTGCCACCAGCAGAGATCTGGACAGCTCCTACGAGCAGTACTTC,.,TRBJ2-7,TRBV15,15,few
CASSLKTSGADEQFF,TGTGCCAGCAGCTTAAAAACTAGCGGGGCTGATGAGCAGTTCTTC,TRBD2,TRBJ2-1,TRBV7-7,15,few
CASSERQGASSYNEQFF,TGTGCCAGCAGCGAGCGACAGGGGGCGAGCTCCTACAATGAGCAGTTCTTC,TRBD1,TRBJ2-1,TRBV9,17,.
CASSSAGEPSPLHF,TGTGCCAGCAGTTCGGCAGGGGAACCTTCACCCCTCCACTTT,.,TRBJ1-6,TRBV6-5,14,.
CASSSQWGWLYGYTF,TGTGCCAGCAGCTCCCAGTGGGGATGGCTCTATGGCTACACCTTC,.,TRBJ1-2,TRBV11-1,15,few
CASSYLQGADQPQHF,TGTGCCAGCAGTTATCTTCAGGGGGCCGATCAGCCCCAGCATTTT,TRBD1,TRBJ1-5,TRBV28,15,.
CASSSFGGGRNTIYF,TGTGCCAGCAGCTCCTTTGGGGGGGGCCGAAACACCATATATTTT,.,TRBJ1-3,TRBV7-2,15,.
CASSQELGVGNSPLHF,TGTGCCAGCAGCCAAGAATTAGGGGTAGGGAACTCACCCCTCCACTTT,.,TRBJ1-6,TRBV4-2,16,.
CASSSPGQGKDGYTF,TGTGCCAGCAGCTCCCCGGGACAAGGGAAGGATGGCTACACCTTC,.,TRBJ1-2,TRBV5-4,15,.
CASSTDRTDTQYF,TGTGCCAGTAGTACAGACCGCACAGATACGCAGTATTTT,.,TRBJ2-3,TRBV19,13,few
CASSVNPLETGPTGSNTGELFF,TGTGCCAGCAGCGTAAACCCCCTGGAGACAGGCCCAACGGGATCGAACACCGGGGAGCTGTTTTTT,.,TRBJ2-2,TRBV9,22,.
CASTRREGTDTQYF,TGTGCCAGCACTCGGCGGGAGGGAACAGATACGCAGTATTTT,TRBD2,TRBJ2-3,TRBV6-5,14,.
CASSLMRGRGETQYF,TGCGCCAGCAGCTTGATGAGAGGACGGGGGGAGACCCAGTACTTC,.,TRBJ2-5,TRBV5-1,15,.
CASSYGTLNTEAFF,TGTGCCAGCAGTTACGGGACCTTGAACACTGAAGCTTTCTTT,.,TRBJ1-1,TRBV6-5,14,once
CASGLISNYGYTF,TGTGCCAGCGGATTGATTAGTAACTATGGCTACACCTTC,.,TRBJ1-2,TRBV2,13,.